This entry concerns a single T cell receptor beta chain. The PCR was carried out with 60 Vbeta primers and 13 Jbeta primers. Data came from immunoSEQ multiplex PCR; TCRdb stores just in-frame clones and leaves some out. The profile shows some 120,000 clones, approximately 80% of them singletons. The entry originates in a study of cytomegalovirus exposure and HLA in healthy donors. The CDR3 is 15 amino acids. Trimming cost V 7 bases and J 2 bases; bases outside gene matches: 9. Germline-derived CDR1 and CDR2 are MNHNS and SASEGT. This receptor was identified in a woman in her late teens or twenties in good health and CMV-seropositive. The chain links TRBV6-1 to TRBJ1-2; 8 bases are a match to TRBD1. Sequences were obtained from PBMCs. CDR3 nucleotides: TGTGCCAGCACCCCTGTTCGACAGGGGAACTATGGCTACACCTTC. This sequence encodes CASTPVRQGNYGYTF.